This T cell receptor beta chain was observed in a study of shared clonotypes between healthy human individuals. Germline CDR1 is MNHEY and CDR2 is SVGAGI. V trimming: 8 bases; J trimming: 1 base; junction bases outside the gene matches: 3. This CDR3 is built from 14 residues. Method: immunoSEQ multiplex PCR; TCRdb's copy keeps in-frame clones and lacks some. The sample yields 530,000 or so clones, roughly 85% seen once. The sample was PBMCs. The origin of this receptor is a woman in her 40s in good health. Some clones in this sample may be carry-over from other donors' samples. The genes are TRBV6-5 and TRBJ2-2, with 8 nucleotides matching TRBD1. For the CDR3, the DNA is TGTGCCAGCGGGACAGGCGTGAACACCGGGGAGCTGTTTTTT. It translates to CASGTGVNTGELFF.